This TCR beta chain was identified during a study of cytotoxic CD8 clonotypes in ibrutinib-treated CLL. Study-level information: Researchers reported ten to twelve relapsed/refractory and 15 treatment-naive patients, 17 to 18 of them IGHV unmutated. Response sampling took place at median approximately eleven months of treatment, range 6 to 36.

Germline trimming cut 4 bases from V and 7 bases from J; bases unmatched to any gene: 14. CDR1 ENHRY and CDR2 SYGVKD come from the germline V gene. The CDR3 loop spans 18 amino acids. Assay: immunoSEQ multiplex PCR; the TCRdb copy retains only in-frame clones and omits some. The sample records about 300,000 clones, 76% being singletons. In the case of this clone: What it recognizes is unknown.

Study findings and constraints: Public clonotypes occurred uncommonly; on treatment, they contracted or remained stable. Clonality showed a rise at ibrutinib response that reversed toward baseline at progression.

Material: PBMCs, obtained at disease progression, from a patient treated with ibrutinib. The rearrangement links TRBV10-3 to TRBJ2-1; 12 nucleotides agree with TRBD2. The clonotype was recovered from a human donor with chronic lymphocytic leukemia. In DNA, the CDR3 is TGTGCCATCAGTGGACCTTCGCCCGGGACTAGCGGGTTGAATGAGCAGTTCTTC. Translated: CAISGPSPGTSGLNEQFF.